This T cell receptor (beta chain) stems from a study of shared clonotypes between healthy human individuals. Profiling relied on immunoSEQ multiplex PCR, and the TCRdb table lists in-frame clones only, not all of them. The sample includes more than 2 million clones, 90% to 95% of them seen just once. A CD45RA-negative memory subset and a CD45RA+ naive subset were separated from the CD4+ cells. Deletions cut 5 bases from V and 12 bases from J, with 16 bases between. There are 12 residues in the CDR3. Germline V gene sequence: CDR1 MNHEY, CDR2 SVGAGI. This TCR was sampled from a man between 18 and 35 years old in good health. Material for sequencing was naive CD4+ T cells sorted from blood. Stated subset: CD45RA+ positively selected. The chain combines TRBV6-5 with TRBJ1-2; D is unresolved. The CDR3 sequence is CASSPRTGPDTF. The CDR3 DNA sequence: TGTGCCAGCAGTCCTCGGACGGGTCCGGACACCTTC.